This TCR beta chain was profiled in a study of CD8+ T cells in alopecia areata. Overall study findings and caveats: In scalp and blood during tofacitinib, many expanded lesional clones persisted.

Noted treatment: oral pan-JAK inhibitor, 5-10 mg twice daily. Regarding this clone: The antigen remains undetermined.

As the sequencing template, cDNA was produced by extracting RNA and reverse transcribing it. Data came from immunoSEQ multiplex PCR; TCRdb stores just in-frame clones and leaves some out. This sample carries some 150,000 clones, around 87% of them seen once, and the ten largest clones take 13%. The germline V gene has CDR1 SEHNR and CDR2 FQNEAQ (reference sequence). Unmatched junction bases numbered 6, after V lost 4 bases and J lost 5 bases. CDR3 length: 15 residues. Sequences were derived from CD8+ T cells sorted from blood, sampled at week 4, from a patient treated with tofacitinib. This TCR was recovered from a human donor with alopecia areata. The chain couples TRBV7-9 to TRBJ2-7; 12 bases fit TRBD1. The CDR3 DNA is TGTGCCAGCAGCTGGCCGGGACAGGGGGCCGACGAGCAGTACTTC. Translating it yields CASSWPGQGADEQYF.